One and the same sample provided the 26 T cell receptor beta chains below, sequenced in a study of PD-1 blockade in classical Hodgkin lymphoma. The table came from immunoSEQ multiplex PCR; TCRdb's copy has only in-frame clones and leaves some out. The sample holds some 14,000 clones, 81% seen once. All patients relapsed after autologous stem cell transplantation, and brentuximab vedotin exposure varied. The sequencing used peripheral blood mononuclear cells (PBMCs), collected at baseline. These receptors were collected from a human donor with classical Hodgkin lymphoma.

This rearrangement joins TRBV5-1 to TRBJ1-1; the match to TRBD1 covers 9 bases. The CDR3 sequence is 17 residues long. Germline CDR1 and CDR2: SGHRS and YFSETQ. V lost 0 bases, J lost 4 bases, and 10 bases stayed unmatched. CDR3 loop: CASSLGTGDRRGTEAFF. Here the CDR3 DNA reads TGCGCCAGCAGCTTGGGGACAGGGGACCGGCGTGGCACTGAAGCTTTCTTT. Using reference TRBV5-1 and TRBJ1-1 for the parts outside the CDR3, the full variable domain is KAGVTQTPRYLIKTRGQQVTLSCSPISGHRSVSWYQQTPGQGLQFLFEYFSETQRNKGNFPGRFSGRQFSNSRSEMNVSTLELGDSALYLCASSLGTGDRRGTEAFFGQGTRLTVV.

The chain recombines TRBV9 with TRBJ2-3; D not certain. The germline V gene has CDR1 SGDLS and CDR2 YYNGEE. This CDR3 comprises 12 residues. V was pared by 0 bases and J by 7 bases, with 6 bases between. CDR3 sequence (DNA): TGTGCCAGCAGCGTAGAGGGTTATACGCAGTATTTT. This codes for CASSVEGYTQYF.

This rearrangement joins TRBV5-6 to TRBJ2-3; 7 bases are shared with TRBD1. Germline V gene data show CDR1 as SGHDT and CDR2 as YYEEEE. With V trimmed by 4 bases and J by 9 bases, 5 bases remained unmatched. This CDR3 is 12 amino acids long. CDR3 coding DNA: TGTGCCAGCAGCCGAGGGGGCTTGACGCAGTATTTT. Protein sequence: CASSRGGLTQYF.

The chain carries TRBV7-3 and TRBJ1-2, with D possibly being TRBD1 (6 bases). The germline gives CDR1 SGHTA, CDR2 FQGTGA. This CDR3 contains 15 residues. The V end lost 2 bases, the J end lost 0 bases, and 10 bases lay between the germline ends. The CDR3 here is CASSLQRTANYGYTF. Written as DNA, the CDR3 is TGTGCCAGCAGCTTACAAAGGACAGCTAACTATGGCTACACCTTC.

V usage is TRBV20-1 and J usage is TRBJ2-4, with unresolved D. CDR1 DFQATT and CDR2 SNEGSKA come from the germline V gene (reference sequence). There are 11 residues in the CDR3. Trimming removed 0 bases from V and 9 bases from J, with 6 bases in between. Here the CDR3 DNA reads TGCAGTGCTAGAGATTTCAGCATTCAGTACTTC. Translation: CSARDFSIQYF.

The chain recombines TRBV5-8 with TRBJ2-7; weak D call: TRBD2 (7 bases). V was shortened by 3 bases and J by 3 bases, with 16 bases between the two germline ends. The CDR3 runs 15 residues. Germline loops: CDR1 SGHTS, CDR2 YDEGEE. CDR3 sequence: CASSSAGALRYEQYF. CDR3 DNA: TGTGCCAGCAGCTCCGCGGGGGCCCTTCGCTACGAGCAGTACTTC. Drawing the rest from reference TRBV5-8 and TRBJ2-7, the complete variable domain is EAGVTQSPTHLIKTRGQQATLRCSPISGHTSVYWYQQALGLGLQFLLWYDEGEERNRGNFPPRFSGRQFPNYSSELNVNALELEDSALYLCASSSAGALRYEQYFGPGTRLTVT.

The V gene is TRBV30, the J gene TRBJ1-2, with TRBD1 matching 8 bases. Per germline, CDR1 GTSNPN and CDR2 SVGIG (reference sequence). The trim removed 2 bases at V and 8 bases at J, leaving 16 bases unmatched. The CDR3 covers 16 residues. The CDR3 protein is CAWSSGGTGSAGGYTF. Here the CDR3 DNA reads TGTGCCTGGAGTTCAGGGGGGACAGGATCAGCCGGGGGCTACACCTTC.

The CDR3 region is CASSKSSGGFDTQYF. CDR3 sequence (DNA): TGTGCCAGCAGTAAGTCAAGCGGGGGGTTCGATACGCAGTATTTT. The chain links TRBV6-4 to TRBJ2-3; 9 bases line up with TRBD2. There are 15 residues in the CDR3. Germline CDR1 is MRHNA and CDR2 is SNTAGT. With V trimmed by 5 bases and J by 6 bases, 9 bases remained unmatched.

V usage is TRBV7-2 and J usage is TRBJ1-1; D uncertain. The V end was cut by 5 bases, the J end by 1 base, with 14 bases between. This CDR3 region has 15 residues. Germline CDR1 and CDR2: SGHTA and FQGNSA. This chain's CDR3 is CASSASIAQNTEAFF. CDR3 bases: TGTGCCAGCAGCGCATCCATCGCCCAGAACACTGAAGCTTTCTTT.

J is TRBJ2-3 and V is TRBV19, with unresolved D. CDR1 is LNHDA and CDR2 is SQIVND in the germline V gene (reference sequence). V lost 3 bases, J lost 1 base, and 8 bases lay in between. The CDR3 runs to 14 residues. CDR3 DNA sequence: TGTGCCAGTAGTATGGGCCTAGGCACAGATACGCAGTATTTT. Translated, it gives CASSMGLGTDTQYF.

This chain uses TRBV7-2 with TRBJ2-4, with TRBD2 matching 10 bases. Germline V gene sequence: CDR1 SGHTA, CDR2 FQGNSA. There are 17 residues in the CDR3. V trimming: 1 base; J trimming: 7 bases; junction bases outside the gene matches: 10. The CDR3 sequence: CASSLVHSGGQKNIQYF. The CDR3 nucleotides read TGTGCCAGCAGCTTAGTTCATAGCGGGGGGCAAAAGAACATTCAGTACTTC.

The genes are TRBV7-2 and TRBJ1-1; D unresolved. The germline CDR1 and CDR2 sequences are SGHTA and FQGNSA. The CDR3 is 15 residues long. V lost 1 base and J lost 0, with 9 bases in between. CDR3 loop: CASSLELGVNTEAFF. Written as DNA, the CDR3 is TGTGCCAGCAGCTTAGAGTTGGGAGTGAACACTGAAGCTTTCTTT.

The V call is TRBV5-6, the J call TRBJ2-1; 14 bases match TRBD2. CDR3 length: 16 residues. Germline CDR1 SGHDT, CDR2 YYEEEE. With 4 bases clipped from V and 9 bases from J, the junction kept 9 bases outside the gene matches. This CDR3 reads CASSPRTSGGPVEQFF. The DNA for the CDR3 is TGTGCCAGCAGCCCGAGGACTAGCGGGGGGCCGGTTGAGCAGTTCTTC.

This chain uses TRBV5-1 with TRBJ2-7, with 8 bases fitting TRBD1. CDR1 is SGHRS and CDR2 is YFSETQ in the germline V gene. The ends lost 4 bases at V and 3 bases at J; junction bases unmatched: 3. This CDR3 is 13 amino acids long. The CDR3 bases are TGCGCCAGCAGCGCTACAGGGGGCTACGAGCAGTACTTC. Its protein product is CASSATGGYEQYF. The whole variable domain, remainder taken from reference TRBV5-1 and TRBJ2-7, is KAGVTQTPRYLIKTRGQQVTLSCSPISGHRSVSWYQQTPGQGLQFLFEYFSETQRNKGNFPGRFSGRQFSNSRSEMNVSTLELGDSALYLCASSATGGYEQYFGPGTRLTVT.

Comments on this clone: Germline is not matched at one junction end, which may reflect a read error. V and J are TRBV7-7 and TRBJ2-5; the D call may be TRBD1 or TRBD2 (5 bases each). CDR1 is SSHAT and CDR2 is FNYEAQ in the germline V gene (reference sequence). The length of the CDR3 is 15 residues. CDR3 sequence: CASSLGRLYQETQYF. Written as DNA, the CDR3 is TGTGCTAGCAGCTTGGGACGCTTATACCAAGAGACCCAGTACTTC.

The table lists this clone with a few counts. The gene calls are TRBV4-3 and TRBJ1-2; unclear D gene. The CDR3 is 15 residues long. Trimming took off 0 bases at V and 3 bases at J, with 11 bases between the two ends. Germline V gives CDR1 LGHNA, CDR2 YSLEER. The CDR3 bases are TGCGCCAGCAGCCAAGATTCGGCCGTGGACTATGGCTACACCTTC. Residues: CASSQDSAVDYGYTF.

The rearrangement joins TRBV25-1 to TRBJ1-3; D is unclear. V gave up 4 bases and J gave up 4 bases, with 8 bases separating them. Germline CDR1 reads MGHDK; CDR2 reads SYGVNS. The CDR3 sequence is 13 residues long. CDR3 in DNA: TGTGCCAGCAGTGTTGGAGGGGGAAACACCATATATTTT. Its translation: CASSVGGGNTIYF.

J is TRBJ2-7 and V is TRBV7-2, with unresolved D. V was shortened by 3 bases and J by 9 bases, with 12 bases between the two germline ends. This CDR3 contains 12 residues. Per germline, CDR1 SGHTA and CDR2 FQGNSA. The CDR3 nucleotides are TGTGCCAGCAGCTTTACAGCGATCGGGCAGTACTTC. It encodes CASSFTAIGQYF. Full variable domain (rest looked up from reference TRBV7-2 and TRBJ2-7): GAGVSQSPSNKVTEKGKDVELRCDPISGHTALYWYRQSLGQGLEFLIYFQGNSAPDKSGLPSDRFSAERTGGSVSTLTIQRTQQEDSAVYLCASSFTAIGQYFGPGTRLTVT.

The chain links TRBV9 to TRBJ2-1; TRBD2 is a possible D gene (6 bases). There are 16 residues in the CDR3. Trimming left V 3 bases short and J 0 bases short, with 13 bases between. CDR1 and CDR2 from the germline V gene are SGDLS and YYNGEE. CDR3 amino acids: CASSEWAGYSYNEQFF. In DNA form, the CDR3 reads TGTGCCAGCAGCGAGTGGGCGGGATACTCCTACAATGAGCAGTTCTTC.

The genes are TRBV27 and TRBJ1-6, with TRBD1 matching over 9 bases. Germline-derived CDR1 and CDR2 are MNHEY and SMNVEV (reference sequence). This CDR3 region has 14 residues. Germline trimming cut 4 bases from V and 13 bases from J; bases unmatched to any gene: 8. CDR3: CASSSGTGFFPLHF. In DNA, the CDR3 is TGTGCCAGCAGTTCCGGGACAGGGTTTTTCCCCCTCCACTTT.

The V and J genes are TRBV5-5 and TRBJ1-1; possible D gene TRBD1, 5 bases. V lost 3 bases and J lost 8, with 11 bases in between. Germline V gene lookup returns CDR1 SGHKS and CDR2 YYEKEE (reference sequence). The length of the CDR3 is 12 residues. This chain's CDR3 is CASSSTEGEAFF. CDR3 sequence (DNA): TGTGCCAGCAGCTCGACTGAGGGGGAAGCTTTCTTT.

The rearrangement uses TRBV4-1 and TRBJ2-1; 7 bases fit TRBD2. Trimming removed 0 bases from V and 0 bases from J; junction bases left unmatched: 5. Germline V lookup: CDR1 MGHRA, CDR2 YSYEKL. The CDR3 extends over 17 amino acids. The CDR3 DNA reads TGCGCCAGCAGCCAAGATGGGGGGGGAAACTCCTACAATGAGCAGTTCTTC. This translates into CASSQDGGGNSYNEQFF.

The chain has TRBV2 and TRBJ2-3; TRBD2 matches 12 bases. Germline V gives CDR1 SNHLY, CDR2 FYNNEI. The CDR3 extends over 16 amino acids. V lost 5 bases, J lost 1 base, and 4 bases stayed unmatched. The chain's CDR3 is CASSTTSGGRTDTQYF. The CDR3 region has the DNA TGTGCCAGCAGTACGACTAGCGGGGGACGCACAGATACGCAGTATTTT.

The gene calls are TRBV2 and TRBJ2-1, with D unclear. The ends were cut back, 8 bases at V and 4 bases at J, with 18 bases in the middle. The CDR3 length is 15 residues. Germline assignment: CDR1 SNHLY and CDR2 FYNNEI. CDR3 residues: CASLRREHVYNEQFF. The DNA of the CDR3 is TGTGCCAGCCTGAGAAGAGAGCACGTTTACAATGAGCAGTTCTTC.

The chain recombines TRBV19 with TRBJ1-4; D call uncertain. The CDR3 has 15 amino acids. Germline V gene lookup returns CDR1 LNHDA and CDR2 SQIVND (reference sequence). The V end was cut by 3 bases, the J end by 8 bases, with 16 bases between. The CDR3 nucleotides are TGTGCCAGTAGTATCCGTGTGGTCGGGGAAGAAAAACTGTTTTTT. Translation: CASSIRVVGEEKLFF.

The chain links TRBV29-1 to TRBJ1-2; 9 nucleotides match TRBD1. The CDR3 length is 13 residues. Losses at the gene ends were 5 bases for V and 7 bases for J; bases not matched to a gene: 8. Germline CDR1 and CDR2: SQVTM and ANQGSEA. The CDR3 spells CSVRGDREPGYTF. CDR3 nucleotides: TGCAGCGTTCGCGGGGACAGGGAGCCTGGCTACACCTTC.